One sample yielded the 5 T cell receptor beta chains listed below, sequenced in a study of OX40 agonist ivuxolimab in advanced cancers. TCRdb's copy holds only in-frame clones and misses some; the assay was immunoSEQ multiplex PCR. The sample has 65,000 to 75,000 clones; 70% to 90% are singletons. This specimen was CD4+ or CD8+ T cells sorted from blood, taken in a trial of the OX40 agonist ivuxolimab. The receptors derive from an adult with an advanced solid tumor such as melanoma, head and neck, liver or kidney cancer.

This clone was recorded once. The chain is built from TRBV28 and TRBJ1-5; TRBD1 agrees at 7 bases. CDR1 and CDR2 from the germline V gene are MDHEN and SYDVKM. Losses at the gene ends were 11 bases for V and 8 bases for J; bases not matched to a gene: 15. This CDR3 spans 14 amino acids. CDR3 sequence reads: CAGQRQGGREPQHF. Written as DNA, the CDR3 is TGTGCCGGTCAGCGACAGGGAGGGAGGGAGCCCCAGCATTTT.

The V gene is TRBV27, the J gene TRBJ2-5, with D maybe TRBD1 (6 bases). Germline V gene data show CDR1 as MNHEY and CDR2 as SMNVEV (reference sequence). Trimming took off 2 bases at V and 0 bases at J, with 7 bases between the two ends. The CDR3 has 14 amino acids. The CDR3 coding sequence is TGTGCCAGCAGTTTAAACAGGGACCAAGAGACCCAGTACTTC. Translated: CASSLNRDQETQYF.

This clone was detected only once. The CDR3 nucleotides read TGCAGCGTTGAAGATCGGGGGGACAAATATGGCTACACCTTC. This sequence encodes CSVEDRGDKYGYTF. This chain links TRBV29-1 with TRBJ1-2; weak D call: TRBD1 (6 bases). V was trimmed by 0 bases and J by 5 bases, leaving 13 bases between them. Germline lookup yields CDR1 SQVTM and CDR2 ANQGSEA. There are 14 residues in the CDR3.

The chain uses TRBV19 and TRBJ2-5, with D perhaps TRBD2 (6 bases). Germline assignment: CDR1 LNHDA and CDR2 SQIVND (reference sequence). The length of the CDR3 is 13 residues. The V and J ends lost 4 bases and 5 bases respectively, with 11 bases between them. In DNA, the CDR3 is TGTGCCAGTAGTAGTCTTCGGGGGGAGACCCAGTACTTC. Its translation is CASSSLRGETQYF.

The chain joins TRBV28 to TRBJ2-7; D tentatively reads TRBD1 or TRBD2 (5 bases each). V was cut by 5 bases and J by 2 bases, with 10 bases left in between. The CDR3 runs 13 residues. CDR1 MDHEN and CDR2 SYDVKM come from the germline V gene. The CDR3 protein is CASSPGPTYEQYF. The CDR3, as DNA: TGTGCCAGCAGTCCGGGACCTACCTACGAGCAGTACTTC.